The present TCR beta chain was sequenced within a study of STAT5B mutations in CD4+ large granular lymphocyte leukemia. V lost 5 bases, J lost 6 bases, and 5 bases stayed unmatched. CDR3 length: 15 amino acids. Germline CDR1 reads SGHTA; CDR2 reads FQGNSA. TCRdb keeps only in-frame clones here, not all; method: immunoSEQ multiplex PCR. This sample has 45,000 to 50,000 clones; around 81% occur once, and the top ten carry 0.35%. Sequencing was performed on CD4+ T cells from blood buffy coats. This receptor was obtained from a human donor in good health. The chain employs TRBV7-2 and TRBJ2-2; 11 positions match TRBD1. CDR3 amino acids: CASSSGTGGPGELFF. CDR3 DNA sequence: TGTGCCAGCAGCAGCGGGACAGGGGGACCCGGGGAGCTGTTTTTT.